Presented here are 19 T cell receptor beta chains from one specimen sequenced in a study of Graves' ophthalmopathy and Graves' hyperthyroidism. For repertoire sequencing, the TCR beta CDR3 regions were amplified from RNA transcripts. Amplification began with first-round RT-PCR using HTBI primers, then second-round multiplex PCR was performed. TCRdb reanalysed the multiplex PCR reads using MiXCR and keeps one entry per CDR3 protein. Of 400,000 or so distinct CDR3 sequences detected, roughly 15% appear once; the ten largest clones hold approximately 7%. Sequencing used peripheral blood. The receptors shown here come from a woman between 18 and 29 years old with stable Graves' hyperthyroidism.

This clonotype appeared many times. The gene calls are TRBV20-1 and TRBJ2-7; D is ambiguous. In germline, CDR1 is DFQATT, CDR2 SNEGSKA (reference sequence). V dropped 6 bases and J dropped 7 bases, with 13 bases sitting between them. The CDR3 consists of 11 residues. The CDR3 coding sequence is TGCAGTGCCGAAAGTGATAGGGAGCAGTACTTC. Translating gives CSAESDREQYF.

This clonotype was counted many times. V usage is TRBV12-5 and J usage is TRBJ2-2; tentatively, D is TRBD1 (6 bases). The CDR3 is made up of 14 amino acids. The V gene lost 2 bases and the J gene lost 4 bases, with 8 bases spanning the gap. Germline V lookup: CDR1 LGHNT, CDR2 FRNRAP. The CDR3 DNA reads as TGTGCTAGTGGTTTGATACAGGGCACCGGGGAGCTGTTTTTT. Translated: CASGLIQGTGELFF. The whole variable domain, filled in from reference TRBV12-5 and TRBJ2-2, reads DARVTQTPRHKVTEMGQEVTMRCQPILGHNTVFWYRQTMMQGLELLAYFRNRAPLDDSGMPKDRFSAEMPDATLATLKIQPSEPRDSAVYFCASGLIQGTGELFFGEGSRLTVL.

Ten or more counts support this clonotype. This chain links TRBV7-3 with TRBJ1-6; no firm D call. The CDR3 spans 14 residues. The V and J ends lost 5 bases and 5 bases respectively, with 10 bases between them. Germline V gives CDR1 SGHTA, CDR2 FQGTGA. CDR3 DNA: TGTGCCAGCAGCCTAGACGGAGATAATTCACCCCTCCACTTT. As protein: CASSLDGDNSPLHF.

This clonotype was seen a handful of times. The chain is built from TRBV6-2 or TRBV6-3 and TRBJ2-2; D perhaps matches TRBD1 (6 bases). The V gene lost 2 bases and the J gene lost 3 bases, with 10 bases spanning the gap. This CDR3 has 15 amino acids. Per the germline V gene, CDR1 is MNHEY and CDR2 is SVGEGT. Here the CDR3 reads CASSYEGVDTGELFF. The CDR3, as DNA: TGTGCCAGCAGTTACGAGGGGGTGGACACCGGGGAGCTGTTTTTT.

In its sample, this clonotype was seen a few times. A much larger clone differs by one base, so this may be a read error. The DNA of the CDR3 is TGTGCCACCAGTGACCCGGGGGCAGACACCGGGGAGCTGTGTTTT. It translates to CATSDPGADTGELCF. The chain is built from TRBV24-1 and TRBJ2-2, with D perhaps given as TRBD1 or TRBD2 (6 bases each). This CDR3 is 15 amino acids long. The germline V gene encodes CDR1 KGHDR and CDR2 SFDVKD.

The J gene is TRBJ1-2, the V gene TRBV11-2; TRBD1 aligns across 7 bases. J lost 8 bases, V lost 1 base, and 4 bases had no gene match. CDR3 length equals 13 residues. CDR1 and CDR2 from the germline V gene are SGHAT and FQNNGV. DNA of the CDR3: TGTGCCAGCAGCTTAGGGGGACAGCTGGGCTACACCTTC. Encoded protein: CASSLGGQLGYTF.

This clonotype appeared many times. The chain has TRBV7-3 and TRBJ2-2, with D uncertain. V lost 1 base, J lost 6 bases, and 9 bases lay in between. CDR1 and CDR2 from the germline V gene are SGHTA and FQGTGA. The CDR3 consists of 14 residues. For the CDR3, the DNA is TGTGCCAGCAGCTTAAATGGCGGCCCCGGGGAGCTGTTTTTT. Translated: CASSLNGGPGELFF.

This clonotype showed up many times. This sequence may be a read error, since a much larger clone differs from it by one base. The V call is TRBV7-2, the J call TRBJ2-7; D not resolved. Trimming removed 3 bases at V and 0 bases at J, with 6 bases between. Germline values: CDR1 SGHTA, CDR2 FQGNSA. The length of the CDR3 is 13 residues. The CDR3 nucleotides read TGTGCCAGCAGCTTTCCTAGCTCCTACGAGCAGTACTTC. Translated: CASSFPSSYEQYF.

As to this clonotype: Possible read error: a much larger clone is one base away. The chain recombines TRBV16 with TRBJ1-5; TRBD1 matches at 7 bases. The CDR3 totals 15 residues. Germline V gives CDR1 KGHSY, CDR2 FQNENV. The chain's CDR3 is CAGSLPTGEGQPQHF. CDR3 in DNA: TGTGCCGGCAGCCTCCCCACAGGGGAAGGGCAGCCCCAGCATTTT.

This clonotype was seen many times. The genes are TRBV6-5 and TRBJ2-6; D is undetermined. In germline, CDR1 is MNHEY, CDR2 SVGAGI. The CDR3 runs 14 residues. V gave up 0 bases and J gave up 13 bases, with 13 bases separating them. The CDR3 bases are TGTGCCAGCAGTTACTCTGACGGAGTAAGGGTCCTGACTTTC. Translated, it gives CASSYSDGVRVLTF.

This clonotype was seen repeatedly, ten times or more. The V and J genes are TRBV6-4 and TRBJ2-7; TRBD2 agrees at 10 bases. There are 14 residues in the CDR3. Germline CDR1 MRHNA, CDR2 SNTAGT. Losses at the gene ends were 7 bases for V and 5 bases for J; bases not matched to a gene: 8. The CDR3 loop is CASTKRGGCHEQYF. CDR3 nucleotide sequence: TGTGCCAGCACGAAGCGGGGGGGCTGCCACGAGCAGTACTTC.

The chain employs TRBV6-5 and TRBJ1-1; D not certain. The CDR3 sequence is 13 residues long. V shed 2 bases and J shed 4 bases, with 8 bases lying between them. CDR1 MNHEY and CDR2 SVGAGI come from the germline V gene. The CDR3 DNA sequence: TGTGCCAGCAGTTACGGGTTAGGCACTGAAGCTTTCTTT. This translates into CASSYGLGTEAFF.

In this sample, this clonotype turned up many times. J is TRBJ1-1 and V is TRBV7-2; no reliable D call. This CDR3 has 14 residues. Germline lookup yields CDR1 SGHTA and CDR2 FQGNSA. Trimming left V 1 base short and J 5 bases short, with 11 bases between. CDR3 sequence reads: CASSLGPGGTEAFF. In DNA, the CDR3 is TGTGCCAGCAGCTTAGGGCCAGGCGGGACTGAAGCTTTCTTT.

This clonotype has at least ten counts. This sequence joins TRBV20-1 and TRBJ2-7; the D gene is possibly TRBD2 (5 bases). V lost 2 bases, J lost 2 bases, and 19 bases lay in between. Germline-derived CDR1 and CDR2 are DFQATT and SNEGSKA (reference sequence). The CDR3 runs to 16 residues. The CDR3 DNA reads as TGCAGTGCTAGAATTTTTCGGTCTCTAGCTCCCTACGAGCAGTACTTC. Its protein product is CSARIFRSLAPYEQYF.

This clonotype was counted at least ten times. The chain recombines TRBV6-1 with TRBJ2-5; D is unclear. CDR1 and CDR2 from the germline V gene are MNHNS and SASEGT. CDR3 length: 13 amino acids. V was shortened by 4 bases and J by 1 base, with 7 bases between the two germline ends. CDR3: CASSGVSQETQYF. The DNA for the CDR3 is TGTGCCAGCAGTGGTGTCAGCCAAGAGACCCAGTACTTC.

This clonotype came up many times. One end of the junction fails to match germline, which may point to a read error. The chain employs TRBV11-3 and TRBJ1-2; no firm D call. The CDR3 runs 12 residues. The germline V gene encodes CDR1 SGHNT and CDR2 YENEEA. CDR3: CASSLGGYGHTF. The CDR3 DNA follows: TGTGCCAGCAGCTTAGGAGGGTATGGCCACACCTTC.

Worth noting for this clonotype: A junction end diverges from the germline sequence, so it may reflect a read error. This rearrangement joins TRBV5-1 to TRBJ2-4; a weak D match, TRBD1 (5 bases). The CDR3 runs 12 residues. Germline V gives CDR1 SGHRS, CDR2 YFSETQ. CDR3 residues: CASRGETNIKYF. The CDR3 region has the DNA TGCGCCAGCAGAGGGGAAACGAACATTAAGTACTTC.

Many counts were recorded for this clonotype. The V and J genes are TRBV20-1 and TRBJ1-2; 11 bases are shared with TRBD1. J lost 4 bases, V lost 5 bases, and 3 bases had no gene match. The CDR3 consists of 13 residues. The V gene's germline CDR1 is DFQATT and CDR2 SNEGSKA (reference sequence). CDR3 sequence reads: CSARTGGPYGYTF. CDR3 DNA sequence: TGCAGTGCTCGGACAGGGGGCCCCTATGGCTACACCTTC.

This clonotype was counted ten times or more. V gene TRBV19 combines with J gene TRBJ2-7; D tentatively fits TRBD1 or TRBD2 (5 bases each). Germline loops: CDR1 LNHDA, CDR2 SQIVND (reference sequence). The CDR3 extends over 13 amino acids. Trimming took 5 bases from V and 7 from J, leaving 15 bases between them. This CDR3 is CASSRPFEGEQYF. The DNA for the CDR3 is TGTGCCAGTAGTCGACCTTTCGAGGGGGAGCAGTACTTC.